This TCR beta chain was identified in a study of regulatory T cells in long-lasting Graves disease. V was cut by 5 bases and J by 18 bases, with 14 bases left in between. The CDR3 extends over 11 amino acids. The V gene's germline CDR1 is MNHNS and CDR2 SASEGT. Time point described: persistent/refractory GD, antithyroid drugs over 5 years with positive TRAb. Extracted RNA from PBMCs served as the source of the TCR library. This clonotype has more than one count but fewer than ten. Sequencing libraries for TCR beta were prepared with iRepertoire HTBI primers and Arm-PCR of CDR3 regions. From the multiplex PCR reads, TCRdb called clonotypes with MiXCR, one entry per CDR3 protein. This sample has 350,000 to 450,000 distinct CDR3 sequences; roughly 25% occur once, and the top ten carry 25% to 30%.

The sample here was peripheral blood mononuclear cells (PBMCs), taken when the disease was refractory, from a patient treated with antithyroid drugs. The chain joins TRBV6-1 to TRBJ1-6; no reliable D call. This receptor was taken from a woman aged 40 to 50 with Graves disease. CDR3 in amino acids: CASSRPPARHF. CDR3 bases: TGTGCCAGCAGTCGACCCCCCGCCCGCCACTTT.